Below, 12 T cell receptor beta chains from the same sample are listed, as sequenced in a study of tumor-infiltrating lymphocytes in localized non-small cell lung cancer. The repertoire was sequenced with immunoSEQ multiplex PCR; TCRdb's copy has only in-frame clones and lacks some. The table records more than 10,000 clones, about 63% of them present only once. Source material: lung tumor tissue. Receptors originate from a human donor with non-small cell lung cancer.

The CDR3 DNA is TGTGCCAGCAGCGCCGGGACTAGCGGGAGGTATGACAATGAGCAGTTCTTC. Translating it yields CASSAGTSGRYDNEQFF. The genes are TRBV13 and TRBJ2-1, with 15 positions matching TRBD2. Germline V lookup: CDR1 PRHDT, CDR2 FYEKMQ (reference sequence). The CDR3 is made up of 17 amino acids. Unmatched junction bases numbered 7, after V lost 5 bases and J lost 5 bases.

This clone was observed a handful of times. The V gene is TRBV19, the J gene TRBJ1-1, with D possibly matching TRBD1 (5 bases). V was clipped by 2 bases and J by 6 bases, with 13 bases between them. Per the germline V gene, CDR1 is LNHDA and CDR2 is SQIVND (reference sequence). The CDR3 loop spans 14 amino acids. This CDR3 reads CASSILAAGPEAFF. As DNA, the CDR3 is TGTGCCAGTAGTATACTAGCGGCGGGGCCTGAAGCTTTCTTT. The whole variable domain, filled in from reference TRBV19 and TRBJ1-1, reads DGGITQSPKYLFRKEGQNVTLSCEQNLNHDAMYWYRQDPGQGLRLIYYSQIVNDFQKGDIAEGYSVSREKKESFPLTVTSAQKNPTAFYLCASSILAAGPEAFFGQGTRLTVV.

This chain links TRBV5-1 with TRBJ1-2; 7 bases fit TRBD1. The CDR3 is 15 residues long. Germline V lookup: CDR1 SGHRS, CDR2 YFSETQ. V gave up 4 bases and J gave up 0 bases; unmatched junction bases: 6. The CDR3 nucleotides read TGCGCCAGCAGCCAGGGGGAGTTAGCTAACTATGGCTACACCTTC. Translating it yields CASSQGELANYGYTF.

The chain employs TRBV7-9 and TRBJ1-2, with TRBD1 as a possible D gene (5 bases). V dropped 5 bases and J dropped 6 bases, with 19 bases sitting between them. This CDR3 contains 15 residues. CDR1 is SEHNR, CDR2 FQNEAQ, per germline (reference sequence). The CDR3 sequence is CASSPDWGAQDGYTF. The CDR3 DNA sequence: TGTGCCAGCAGCCCTGATTGGGGCGCACAGGATGGCTACACCTTC.

This chain joins TRBV27 and TRBJ2-1, with D perhaps matching TRBD1 (6 bases). CDR1 is MNHEY and CDR2 is SMNVEV in the germline V gene (reference sequence). The CDR3 runs to 15 residues. Deletions cut 7 bases from V and 5 bases from J, with 18 bases between. The CDR3 DNA is TGTGCCAGCAAGTTTGGACAGTCCGACCACAATGAGCAGTTCTTC. Translation gives CASKFGQSDHNEQFF.

The CDR3: CSVEIRQYYGYTF. Written as DNA, the CDR3 is TGCAGCGTTGAAATCCGGCAATACTATGGCTACACCTTC. This chain links TRBV29-1 with TRBJ1-2; D unclear. The germline V gene has CDR1 SQVTM and CDR2 ANQGSEA. CDR3 length: 13 residues. Trimming took off 2 bases at V and 3 bases at J, with 10 bases between the two ends.

The V call is TRBV5-1, the J call TRBJ2-7; 13 nucleotides agree with TRBD2. The V gene end was trimmed by 4 bases and the J gene end by 0 bases; junction bases not matched to a gene: 7. This CDR3 is built from 17 residues. The germline CDR1 and CDR2 sequences are SGHRS and YFSETQ. The CDR3 reads CASSAYGTSGNSYEQYF. The CDR3 DNA reads as TGCGCCAGCAGCGCGTACGGGACTAGCGGGAACTCCTACGAGCAGTACTTC.

The chain has TRBV19 and TRBJ1-5, with D unclear. From germline, CDR1 is LNHDA and CDR2 SQIVND (reference sequence). Trimming left V 3 bases short and J 7 bases short, with 16 bases between. This CDR3 is built from 15 residues. The CDR3 DNA reads TGTGCCAGTAGTATCCGCCTCCTAGACCGGCAGCCCCAGCATTTT. As protein: CASSIRLLDRQPQHF. Drawing the rest from reference TRBV19 and TRBJ1-5, the complete variable domain is DGGITQSPKYLFRKEGQNVTLSCEQNLNHDAMYWYRQDPGQGLRLIYYSQIVNDFQKGDIAEGYSVSREKKESFPLTVTSAQKNPTAFYLCASSIRLLDRQPQHFGDGTRLSIL.

The chain employs TRBV4-2 and TRBJ1-2; the match to TRBD1 covers 7 bases. The trim removed 3 bases at V and 3 bases at J, leaving 10 bases unmatched. Germline CDR1 reads LGHNA; CDR2 reads YNFKEQ. CDR3 length: 16 amino acids. Here the CDR3 reads CASSQTGQDQYYGYTF. Here the CDR3 DNA reads TGTGCCAGCAGCCAGACAGGACAGGACCAGTACTATGGCTACACCTTC.

The rearrangement links TRBV7-2 to TRBJ2-7; no clear D. The CDR3 is 12 amino acids. V shed 5 bases and J shed 7 bases, with 12 bases lying between them. The germline V gene encodes CDR1 SGHTA and CDR2 FQGNSA. The DNA of the CDR3 is TGTGCCAGCAGCCCCCAAACTAAGGAGCAGTACTTC. Amino acid sequence: CASSPQTKEQYF. The complete variable domain, with remaining parts taken from reference TRBV7-2 and TRBJ2-7, reads GAGVSQSPSNKVTEKGKDVELRCDPISGHTALYWYRQSLGQGLEFLIYFQGNSAPDKSGLPSDRFSAERTGGSVSTLTIQRTQQEDSAVYLCASSPQTKEQYFGPGTRLTVT.

The table lists this clone with a count of one. The chain employs TRBV7-3 and TRBJ2-5; D may be TRBD1 (6 bases). The V end was cut by 5 bases, the J end by 4 bases, with 17 bases between. In germline, CDR1 is SGHTA, CDR2 FQGTGA. The CDR3 sequence is 15 residues long. This CDR3 is CASSQSSLQGETQYF. For the CDR3, the DNA is TGTGCCAGCAGCCAATCATCATTACAGGGAGAGACCCAGTACTTC.

V usage is TRBV4-1 and J usage is TRBJ2-5; 12 nucleotides agree with TRBD2. With the DNA end fitting TRBJ2-7 better, the J assignment may be wrong. Germline V gene sequence: CDR1 MGHRA, CDR2 YSYEKL. CDR3 length: 19 residues. The CDR3 loop reads CASSQLSLAGGRFLYEQYF. CDR3 coding DNA: TGCGCCAGCAGCCAATTGAGCCTAGCGGGGGGGCGGTTTCTCTACGAGCAGTACTTC.